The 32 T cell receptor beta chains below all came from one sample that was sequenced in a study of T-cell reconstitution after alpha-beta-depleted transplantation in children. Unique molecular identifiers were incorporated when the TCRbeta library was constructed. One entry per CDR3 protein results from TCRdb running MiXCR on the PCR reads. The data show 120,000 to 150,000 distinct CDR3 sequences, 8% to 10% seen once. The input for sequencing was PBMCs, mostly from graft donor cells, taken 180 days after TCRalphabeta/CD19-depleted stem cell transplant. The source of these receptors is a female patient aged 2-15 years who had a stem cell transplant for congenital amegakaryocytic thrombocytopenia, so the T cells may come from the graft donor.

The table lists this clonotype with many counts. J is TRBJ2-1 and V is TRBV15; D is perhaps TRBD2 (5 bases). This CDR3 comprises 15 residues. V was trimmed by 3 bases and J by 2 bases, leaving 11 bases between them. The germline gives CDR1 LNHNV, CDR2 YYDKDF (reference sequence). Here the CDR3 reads CATSRSGEPYNEQFF. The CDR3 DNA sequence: TGTGCCACCAGCAGGTCCGGGGAGCCCTACAATGAGCAGTTCTTC.

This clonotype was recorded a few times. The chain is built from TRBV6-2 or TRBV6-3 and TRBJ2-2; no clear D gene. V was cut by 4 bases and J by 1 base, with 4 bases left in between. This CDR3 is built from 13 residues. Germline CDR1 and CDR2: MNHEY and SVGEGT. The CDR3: CASSFQNTGELFF. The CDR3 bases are TGTGCCAGCAGTTTTCAGAACACCGGGGAGCTGTTTTTT.

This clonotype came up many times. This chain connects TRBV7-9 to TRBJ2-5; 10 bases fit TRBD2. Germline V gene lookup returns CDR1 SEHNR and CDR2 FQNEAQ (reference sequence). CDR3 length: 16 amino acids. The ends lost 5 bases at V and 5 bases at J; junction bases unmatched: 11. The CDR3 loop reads CASSPHGLAGEETQYF. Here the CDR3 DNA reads TGTGCCAGCAGCCCACACGGGCTAGCGGGAGAGGAGACCCAGTACTTC.

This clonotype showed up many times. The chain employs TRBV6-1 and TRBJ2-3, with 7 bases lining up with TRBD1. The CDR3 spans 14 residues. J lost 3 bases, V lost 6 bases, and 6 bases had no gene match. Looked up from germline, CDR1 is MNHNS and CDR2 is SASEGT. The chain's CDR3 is CASSDRDETDTQYF. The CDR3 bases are TGTGCCAGCAGCGACAGGGATGAAACAGATACGCAGTATTTT.

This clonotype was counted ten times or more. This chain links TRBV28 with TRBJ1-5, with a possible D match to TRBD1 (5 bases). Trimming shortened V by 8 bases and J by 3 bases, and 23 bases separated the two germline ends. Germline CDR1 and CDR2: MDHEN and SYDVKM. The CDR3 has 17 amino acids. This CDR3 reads CASSKFNPRVINQPQHF. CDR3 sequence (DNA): TGTGCCAGCTCCAAATTTAATCCCAGGGTTATCAATCAGCCCCAGCATTTT. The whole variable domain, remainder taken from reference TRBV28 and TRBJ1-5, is DVKVTQSSRYLVKRTGEKVFLECVQDMDHENMFWYRQDPGLGLRLIYFSYDVKMKEKGDIPEGYSVSREKKERFSLILESASTNQTSMYLCASSKFNPRVINQPQHFGDGTRLSIL.

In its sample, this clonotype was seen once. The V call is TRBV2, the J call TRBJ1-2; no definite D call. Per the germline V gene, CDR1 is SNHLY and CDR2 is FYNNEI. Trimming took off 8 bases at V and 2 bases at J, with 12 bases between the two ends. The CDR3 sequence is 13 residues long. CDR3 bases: TGTGCCAGCGGCCGGGGTGCCAACTATGGCTACACCTTC. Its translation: CASGRGANYGYTF. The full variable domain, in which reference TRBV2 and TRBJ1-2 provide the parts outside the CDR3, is EPEVTQTPSHQVTQMGQEVILRCVPISNHLYFYWYRQILGQKVEFLVSFYNNEISEKSEIFDDQFSVERPDGSNFTLKIRSTKLEDSAMYFCASGRGANYGYTFGSGTRLTVV.

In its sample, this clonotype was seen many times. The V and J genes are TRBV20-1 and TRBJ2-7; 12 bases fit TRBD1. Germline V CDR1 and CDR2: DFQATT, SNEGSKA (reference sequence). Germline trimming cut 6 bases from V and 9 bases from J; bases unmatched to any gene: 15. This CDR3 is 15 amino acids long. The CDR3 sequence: CSARNPGQGARGQYF. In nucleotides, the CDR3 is TGCAGTGCCCGCAATCCGGGACAGGGGGCGCGTGGGCAGTACTTC.

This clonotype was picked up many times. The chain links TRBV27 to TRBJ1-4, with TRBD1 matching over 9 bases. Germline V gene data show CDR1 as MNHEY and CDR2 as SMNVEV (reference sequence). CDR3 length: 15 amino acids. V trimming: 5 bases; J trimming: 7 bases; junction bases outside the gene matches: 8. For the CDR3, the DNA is TGTGCCAGCAGTCACCGGGACAGGGTTTTTGAAAAACTGTTTTTT. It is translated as CASSHRDRVFEKLFF.

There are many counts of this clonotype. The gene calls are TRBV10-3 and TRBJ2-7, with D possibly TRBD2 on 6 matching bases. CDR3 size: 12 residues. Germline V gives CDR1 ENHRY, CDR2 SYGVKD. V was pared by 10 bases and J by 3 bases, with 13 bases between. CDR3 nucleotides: TGTGCCACCACGCCGGGGGACTACGAGCAGTACTTC. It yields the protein CATTPGDYEQYF.

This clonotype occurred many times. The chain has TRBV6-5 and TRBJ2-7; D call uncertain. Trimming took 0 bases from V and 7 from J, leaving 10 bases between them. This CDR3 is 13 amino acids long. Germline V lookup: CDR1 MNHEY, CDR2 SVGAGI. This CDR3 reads CASSYSAIREQYF. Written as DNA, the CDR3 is TGTGCCAGCAGTTACTCTGCCATCCGGGAGCAGTACTTC.

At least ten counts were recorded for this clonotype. The DNA for the CDR3 is TGTGCCAGCTCAACTCAAGAGACCCAGTACTTC. Translated, it gives CASSTQETQYF. The gene calls are TRBV18 and TRBJ2-5; D gene uncertain. Between the trimmed V and J ends, which lost 5 bases and 2 bases, there was a span of 3 bases. Germline V CDR1 and CDR2: KGHSH, LQKENI. The CDR3 covers 11 residues.

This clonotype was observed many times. The CDR3 sequence: CSAPPAASGTFYNEQFF. In nucleotides, the CDR3 is TGCAGTGCCCCTCCCGCGGCTAGCGGGACATTTTACAATGAGCAGTTCTTC. This chain links TRBV20-1 with TRBJ2-1; TRBD2 matches at 9 bases. Germline loops: CDR1 DFQATT, CDR2 SNEGSKA (reference sequence). The length of the CDR3 is 17 residues. V lost 6 bases and J lost 4; bases outside the gene matches: 16.

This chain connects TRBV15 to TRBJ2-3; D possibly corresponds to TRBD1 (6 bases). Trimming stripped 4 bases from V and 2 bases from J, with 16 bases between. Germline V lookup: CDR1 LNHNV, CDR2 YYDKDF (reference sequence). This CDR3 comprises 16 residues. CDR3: CATSITPGANTDTQYF. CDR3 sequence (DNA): TGTGCCACCAGCATCACCCCAGGGGCGAACACAGATACGCAGTATTTT.

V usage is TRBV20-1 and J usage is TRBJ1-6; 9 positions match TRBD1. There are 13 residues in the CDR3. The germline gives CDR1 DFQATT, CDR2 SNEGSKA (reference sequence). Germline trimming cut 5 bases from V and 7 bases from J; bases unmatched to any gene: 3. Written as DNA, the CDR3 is TGCAGTGCTGCACAGGGGGCAAATTCACCCCTCCACTTT. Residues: CSAAQGANSPLHF.

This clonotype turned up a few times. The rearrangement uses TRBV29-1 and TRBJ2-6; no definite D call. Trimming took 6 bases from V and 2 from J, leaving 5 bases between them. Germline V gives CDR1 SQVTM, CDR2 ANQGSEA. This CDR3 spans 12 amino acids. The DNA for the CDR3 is TGCAGCGTGGGCACTGGGGCCAACGTCCTGACTTTC. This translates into CSVGTGANVLTF.

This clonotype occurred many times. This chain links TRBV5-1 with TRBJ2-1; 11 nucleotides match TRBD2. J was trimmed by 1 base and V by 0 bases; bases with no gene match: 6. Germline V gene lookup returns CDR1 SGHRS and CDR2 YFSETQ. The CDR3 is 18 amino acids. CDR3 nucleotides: TGCGCCAGCAGCTTGGGTCTAGCGGGAGGACTATCCTACAATGAGCAGTTCTTC. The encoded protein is CASSLGLAGGLSYNEQFF. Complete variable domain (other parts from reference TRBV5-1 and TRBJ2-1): KAGVTQTPRYLIKTRGQQVTLSCSPISGHRSVSWYQQTPGQGLQFLFEYFSETQRNKGNFPGRFSGRQFSNSRSEMNVSTLELGDSALYLCASSLGLAGGLSYNEQFFGPGTRLTVL.

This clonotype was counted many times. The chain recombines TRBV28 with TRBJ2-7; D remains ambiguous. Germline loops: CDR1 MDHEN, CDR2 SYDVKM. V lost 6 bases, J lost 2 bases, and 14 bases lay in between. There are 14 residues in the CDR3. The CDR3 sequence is CASSLVEETYEQYF. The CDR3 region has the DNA TGTGCCAGCAGCCTCGTTGAGGAAACCTACGAGCAGTACTTC.

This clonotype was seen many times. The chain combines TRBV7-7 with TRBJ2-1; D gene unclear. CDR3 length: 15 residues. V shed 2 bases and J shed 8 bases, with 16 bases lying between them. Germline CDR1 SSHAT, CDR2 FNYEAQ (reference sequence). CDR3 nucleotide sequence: TGTGCCAGCAGCTTATTTGACGGGTCTTGGGATGAGCAGTTCTTC. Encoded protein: CASSLFDGSWDEQFF.

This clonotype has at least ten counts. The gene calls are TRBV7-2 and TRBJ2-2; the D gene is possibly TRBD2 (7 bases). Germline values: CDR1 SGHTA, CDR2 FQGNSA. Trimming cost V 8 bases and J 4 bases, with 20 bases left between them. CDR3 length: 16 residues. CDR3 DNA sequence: TGTGCCAGCGGTCTCCTGGGGGGGCCTACCACCGGGGAGCTGTTTTTT. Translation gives CASGLLGGPTTGELFF.

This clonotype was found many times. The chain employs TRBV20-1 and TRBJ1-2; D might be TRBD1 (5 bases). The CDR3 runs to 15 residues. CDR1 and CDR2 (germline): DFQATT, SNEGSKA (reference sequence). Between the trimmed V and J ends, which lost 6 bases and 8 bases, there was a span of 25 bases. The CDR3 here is CSASGVRYGGRGYTF. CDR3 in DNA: TGCAGTGCCAGTGGCGTGCGCTACGGGGGTAGGGGCTACACCTTC.

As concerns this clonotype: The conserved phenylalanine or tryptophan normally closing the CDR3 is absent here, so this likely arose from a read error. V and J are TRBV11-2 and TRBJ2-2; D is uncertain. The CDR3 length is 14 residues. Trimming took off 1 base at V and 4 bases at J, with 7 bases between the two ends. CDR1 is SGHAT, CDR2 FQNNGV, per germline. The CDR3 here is CASSLGFSTGELFL. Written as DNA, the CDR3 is TGTGCCAGCAGCTTAGGCTTCAGCACCGGGGAGCTGTTTTTA.

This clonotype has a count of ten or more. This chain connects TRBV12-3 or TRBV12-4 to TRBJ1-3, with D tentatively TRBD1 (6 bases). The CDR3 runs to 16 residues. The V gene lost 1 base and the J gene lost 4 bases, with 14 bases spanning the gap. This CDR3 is CASSLEAGGGGNTIYF. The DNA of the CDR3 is TGTGCCAGCAGTTTAGAGGCGGGGGGCGGAGGAAACACCATATATTTT.

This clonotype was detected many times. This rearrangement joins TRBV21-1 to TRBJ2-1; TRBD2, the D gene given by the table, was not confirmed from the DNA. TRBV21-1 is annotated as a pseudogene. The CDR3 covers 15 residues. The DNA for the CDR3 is TGTGCCAGCAGCTTCAGCGGGGCCCAGGGCAATGAGCAGTTCTTC. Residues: CASSFSGAQGNEQFF.

For the CDR3, the DNA is TGCGCCAGCAGTGAGATGGGGGGCCGATTCTCCTACGAGCAGTACTTC. It is translated as CASSEMGGRFSYEQYF. The rearrangement joins TRBV10-2 to TRBJ2-7; either TRBD1 or TRBD2 may supply D (6 bases each). Germline assignment: CDR1 WSHSY and CDR2 SAAADI. This CDR3 is built from 16 residues. Trimming took 2 bases from V and 0 from J, leaving 14 bases between them.

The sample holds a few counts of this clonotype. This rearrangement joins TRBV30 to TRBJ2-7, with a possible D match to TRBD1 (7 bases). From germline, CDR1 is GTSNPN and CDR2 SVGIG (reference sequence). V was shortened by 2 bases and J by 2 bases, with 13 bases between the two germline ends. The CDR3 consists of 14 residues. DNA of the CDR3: TGTGCCTGGAGTATCCAGGGGGGAGCCTACGAGCAGTACTTC. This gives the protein CAWSIQGGAYEQYF.

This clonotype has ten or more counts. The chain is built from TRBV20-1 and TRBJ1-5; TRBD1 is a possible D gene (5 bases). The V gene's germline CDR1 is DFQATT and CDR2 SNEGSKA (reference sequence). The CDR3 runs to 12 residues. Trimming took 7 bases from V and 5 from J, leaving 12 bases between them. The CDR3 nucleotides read TGCAGTGTTTTGGGGCGCGATCAGCCCCAGCATTTT. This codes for CSVLGRDQPQHF.

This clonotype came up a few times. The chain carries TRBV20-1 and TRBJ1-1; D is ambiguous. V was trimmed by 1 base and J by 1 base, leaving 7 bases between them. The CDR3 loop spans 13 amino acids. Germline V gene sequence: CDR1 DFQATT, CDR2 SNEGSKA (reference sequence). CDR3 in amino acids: CSARGRGNTEAFF. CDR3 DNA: TGCAGTGCTAGAGGAAGAGGGAACACTGAAGCTTTCTTT.

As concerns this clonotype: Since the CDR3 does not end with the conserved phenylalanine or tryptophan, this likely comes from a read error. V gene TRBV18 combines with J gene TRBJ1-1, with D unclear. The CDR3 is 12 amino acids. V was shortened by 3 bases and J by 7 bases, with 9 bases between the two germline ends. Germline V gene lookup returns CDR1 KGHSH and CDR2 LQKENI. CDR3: CASSPLNDEAFL. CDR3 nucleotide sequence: TGTGCCAGCTCACCTTTGAATGATGAAGCTTTCCTT.

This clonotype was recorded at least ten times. CDR3 coding DNA: TGTGCCAGCTCATCTCTCTATGGCTACACCTTC. Translation gives CASSSLYGYTF. The chain employs TRBV18 and TRBJ1-2; D gene uncertain. The germline gives CDR1 KGHSH, CDR2 LQKENI. With 5 bases removed from V and 4 bases from J, the gap between germline ends came to 5 bases. The CDR3 covers 11 residues.

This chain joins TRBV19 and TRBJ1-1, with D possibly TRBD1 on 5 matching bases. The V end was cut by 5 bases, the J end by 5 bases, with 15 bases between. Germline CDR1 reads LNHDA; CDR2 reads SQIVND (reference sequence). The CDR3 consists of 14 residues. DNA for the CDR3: TGTGCCAGTAGTTCCGTCGACAGAAGGACTGAAGCTTTCTTT. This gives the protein CASSSVDRRTEAFF.

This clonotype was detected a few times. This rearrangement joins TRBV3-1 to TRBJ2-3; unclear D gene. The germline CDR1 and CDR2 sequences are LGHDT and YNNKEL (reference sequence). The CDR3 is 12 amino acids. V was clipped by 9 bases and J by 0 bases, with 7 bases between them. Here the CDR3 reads CARQRSTDTQYF. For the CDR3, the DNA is TGTGCCAGACAGAGAAGCACAGATACGCAGTATTTT.

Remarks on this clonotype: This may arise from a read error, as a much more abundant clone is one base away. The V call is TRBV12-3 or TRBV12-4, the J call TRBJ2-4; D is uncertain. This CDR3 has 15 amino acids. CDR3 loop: CASSPNLAAKNMQYF. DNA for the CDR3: TGTGCCAGCAGCCCTAATTTGGCAGCCAAAAACATGCAGTACTTC.